This entry lists 20 T cell receptor beta chains sequenced from one sample in a study of OX40 agonist ivuxolimab in advanced cancers. This table comes from immunoSEQ multiplex PCR, and its TCRdb copy is limited to in-frame clones, with some not included. The sample has more than 45,000 clones, around 82% seen once. The sample consisted of CD4+ or CD8+ T cells sorted from blood, taken in a trial of the OX40 agonist ivuxolimab. Receptors originate from an adult with an advanced solid tumor such as melanoma, head and neck, liver or kidney cancer.

The rearrangement links TRBV27 to TRBJ1-1; D might be TRBD1 (5 bases). V shed 5 bases and J shed 0 bases, with 10 bases lying between them. Germline CDR1 MNHEY, CDR2 SMNVEV (reference sequence). The CDR3 is 14 residues long. Here the CDR3 reads CASSPGRLNTEAFF. CDR3 DNA sequence: TGTGCCAGCAGTCCGGGACGGCTGAACACTGAAGCTTTCTTT.

The chain links TRBV28 to TRBJ1-3; 9 positions match TRBD1. Losses at the gene ends were 6 bases for V and 8 bases for J; bases not matched to a gene: 8. In germline, CDR1 is MDHEN, CDR2 SYDVKM. CDR3 size: 14 residues. The CDR3 reads CASSPNRGLYTIYF. The CDR3 DNA is TGTGCCAGCAGCCCAAACAGGGGGCTATACACCATATATTTT.

The rearrangement links TRBV28 to TRBJ2-7; no reliable D call. Trimming pared 2 bases from V and 3 bases from J, leaving 2 bases between. Per the germline V gene, CDR1 is MDHEN and CDR2 is SYDVKM. There are 11 residues in the CDR3. The CDR3 sequence: CASSLVYEQYF. Written as DNA, the CDR3 is TGTGCCAGCAGTTTAGTCTACGAGCAGTACTTC. The full variable domain, with the rest looked up from reference TRBV28 and TRBJ2-7, is DVKVTQSSRYLVKRTGEKVFLECVQDMDHENMFWYRQDPGLGLRLIYFSYDVKMKEKGDIPEGYSVSREKKERFSLILESASTNQTSMYLCASSLVYEQYFGPGTRLTVT.

The CDR3 here is CASTWGNRELYGYTF. The CDR3 DNA follows: TGTGCCAGCACCTGGGGGAACCGCGAACTCTATGGCTACACCTTC. V and J are TRBV28 and TRBJ1-2, with D possibly matching TRBD1 (5 bases). The CDR3 is made up of 15 amino acids. Germline CDR1 is MDHEN and CDR2 is SYDVKM. V was clipped by 7 bases and J by 4 bases, with 19 bases between them.

This chain links TRBV19 with TRBJ2-6, with 7 bases that match TRBD1. The V segment lost 6 bases and the J segment 1 base; nucleotides outside the gene matches: 6. The CDR3 covers 16 residues. CDR1 is LNHDA, CDR2 SQIVND, per germline (reference sequence). For the CDR3, the DNA is TGTGCCAGTAGCACAGGGGAATCTTCTGGGGCCAACGTCCTGACTTTC. Translating gives CASSTGESSGANVLTF.

The V and J genes are TRBV19 and TRBJ1-5; 8 nucleotides align to TRBD1. Germline V gives CDR1 LNHDA, CDR2 SQIVND (reference sequence). Trimming removed 5 bases from V and 2 bases from J; junction bases left unmatched: 14. The CDR3 has 18 residues. In DNA form, the CDR3 reads TGTGCCAGTAGTGCTACAGGGGGGACCCGAGGGGGCAATCAGCCCCAGCATTTT. Amino acid sequence: CASSATGGTRGGNQPQHF. Based on the CDR3 plus reference TRBV19 and TRBJ1-5, the full variable domain is DGGITQSPKYLFRKEGQNVTLSCEQNLNHDAMYWYRQDPGQGLRLIYYSQIVNDFQKGDIAEGYSVSREKKESFPLTVTSAQKNPTAFYLCASSATGGTRGGNQPQHFGDGTRLSIL.

The chain uses TRBV4-1 and TRBJ2-2; a weak D match, TRBD2 (5 bases). Trimming took 0 bases from V and 1 from J, leaving 9 bases between them. CDR3 length: 16 residues. Germline assignment: CDR1 MGHRA and CDR2 YSYEKL. CDR3 protein: CASSQEFGLNTGELFF. The CDR3, as DNA: TGCGCCAGCAGCCAAGAATTCGGACTGAACACCGGGGAGCTGTTTTTT.

V gene TRBV28 combines with J gene TRBJ2-1, with 11 bases aligning to TRBD2. The ends lost 3 bases at V and 9 bases at J; junction bases unmatched: 7. CDR1 is MDHEN, CDR2 SYDVKM, per germline. The CDR3 length is 15 residues. The CDR3 DNA reads as TGTGCCAGCAGTTTCCAGACTAGCGGGATGGGTGAGCAGTTCTTC. Translation gives CASSFQTSGMGEQFF.

The genes are TRBV2 and TRBJ1-1; D may be TRBD1 (5 bases). Trimming removed 6 bases from V and 1 base from J, with 9 bases in between. This CDR3 region has 13 residues. Germline lookup yields CDR1 SNHLY and CDR2 FYNNEI. The CDR3 spells CASRRQQNTEAFF. The CDR3 DNA reads as TGTGCCAGCAGAAGACAGCAGAACACTGAAGCTTTCTTT.

CDR3 DNA: TGCGCCAGCAGCCCTAGACAGGGAGGAGGTTGGGGCTACACCTTC. Protein sequence: CASSPRQGGGWGYTF. The V and J genes are TRBV4-3 and TRBJ1-2; 7 bases match TRBD1. Germline V gene data show CDR1 as LGHNA and CDR2 as YSLEER. The CDR3 is 15 amino acids. V dropped 4 bases and J dropped 8; count of bases not matched to a gene: 13.

The chain's CDR3 is CATSRGSYSNQPQHF. The CDR3 DNA reads TGTGCCACCAGCAGAGGGAGTTATAGCAATCAGCCCCAGCATTTT. This sequence joins TRBV15 and TRBJ1-5, with D unclear. Trimming left V 1 base short and J 0 bases short, with 7 bases between. Germline lookup yields CDR1 LNHNV and CDR2 YYDKDF (reference sequence). The CDR3 contains 15 residues.

The CDR3 region has the DNA TGTGCCAGCAGGCCTACCCCTGGGCTAGCGGGAAGGGGAGAGACCCAGTACTTC. Translation gives CASRPTPGLAGRGETQYF. The rearrangement links TRBV27 to TRBJ2-5, with 9 bases aligning to TRBD2. From germline, CDR1 is MNHEY and CDR2 SMNVEV (reference sequence). The CDR3 covers 18 residues. The V and J ends lost 6 bases and 4 bases, in that order; junction bases with no gene match: 18.

The chain recombines TRBV19 with TRBJ1-1; 7 bases are a match to TRBD1. The CDR3 length is 17 residues. The trim removed 6 bases at V and 0 bases at J, leaving 13 bases unmatched. From germline, CDR1 is LNHDA and CDR2 SQIVND (reference sequence). The CDR3 nucleotides read TGTGCCAGTAGGAACAGGGGACCTCCTTACATGAACACTGAAGCTTTCTTT. Its translation: CASRNRGPPYMNTEAFF.

J is TRBJ2-3 and V is TRBV4-2, with 14 bases lining up with TRBD2. The junction had 7 bases not matched to a gene; V was cut back by 0 bases and J by 5 bases. The germline V gene encodes CDR1 LGHNA and CDR2 YNFKEQ. The CDR3 spans 18 residues. The CDR3 loop is CASSQDRGLAGDGDTQYF. The CDR3 nucleotides read TGTGCCAGCAGCCAAGATCGGGGACTAGCGGGAGATGGAGATACGCAGTATTTT.

DNA of the CDR3: TGTGCCAGCAGTTATACCCGGGACTACGTTAATGAGCAGTTCTTC. It translates to CASSYTRDYVNEQFF. The chain combines TRBV6-6 with TRBJ2-1, with 7 bases identical to TRBD2. Germline V gives CDR1 MNHNY, CDR2 SVGAGI (reference sequence). The ends lost 3 bases at V and 7 bases at J; junction bases unmatched: 9. The CDR3 totals 15 residues.

This clone was seen a few times. The chain combines TRBV18 with TRBJ2-1; the match to TRBD2 covers 13 bases. J was trimmed by 2 bases and V by 5 bases; bases with no gene match: 3. Germline V gene sequence: CDR1 KGHSH, CDR2 LQKENI. This CDR3 is 16 amino acids long. The CDR3 loop reads CASSYGTSGTYNEQFF. CDR3 bases: TGTGCCAGCTCATATGGGACTAGCGGGACCTACAATGAGCAGTTCTTC.

By share of the sample, this clone is medium-sized (0.01 to 0.1%). The chain is built from TRBV5-1 and TRBJ1-5, with D unresolved. The V end lost 0 bases, the J end lost 5 bases, and 6 bases lay between the germline ends. In germline, CDR1 is SGHRS, CDR2 YFSETQ. The CDR3 length is 13 residues. CDR3 coding DNA: TGCGCCAGCAGCTTGGACGTGGATCAGCCCCAGCATTTT. As protein: CASSLDVDQPQHF.

There are a few counts of this clone. The chain is built from TRBV7-3 and TRBJ1-1; D is undetermined. The V and J ends lost 4 bases and 1 base respectively, with 7 bases between them. The length of the CDR3 is 13 residues. Germline assignment: CDR1 SGHTA and CDR2 FQGTGA. CDR3 residues: CASSYTWNTEAFF. The CDR3 coding sequence is TGTGCCAGCAGCTACACATGGAACACTGAAGCTTTCTTT.

The V gene is TRBV6-6, the J gene TRBJ1-1; TRBD1 agrees at 10 bases. CDR3 length: 14 amino acids. The germline V gene has CDR1 MNHNY and CDR2 SVGAGI (reference sequence). Trimming cost V 5 bases and J 4 bases; bases outside gene matches: 4. The CDR3 DNA sequence: TGTGCCAGCAGTCCCCGGACAGGGGGCACTGAAGCTTTCTTT. Protein: CASSPRTGGTEAFF.

V gene TRBV6-5 combines with J gene TRBJ1-1; tentatively, D is TRBD1 (5 bases). Trimming left V 6 bases short and J 7 bases short, with 15 bases between. CDR1 and CDR2 from the germline V gene are MNHEY and SVGAGI. This CDR3 contains 13 residues. CDR3 in DNA: TGTGCCAGCAGGTCTAATACAGGACGTGAAGCTTTCTTT. The encoded protein is CASRSNTGREAFF.